In this sample, the clone carrying this T cell receptor (beta chain) turned up once. The record originates from a study of cytomegalovirus exposure and HLA in healthy donors. The study ran its PCR with 60 Vbeta and 13 Jbeta primers. Profiled with immunoSEQ multiplex PCR; TCRdb holds only in-frame clones, not every one. The sample has roughly 100,000 clones, over 60% seen once. Germline values: CDR1 MNHEY, CDR2 SMNVEV (reference sequence). V was pared by 6 bases and J by 4 bases, with 7 bases of the junction left unmatched. This CDR3 is built from 15 residues. Donors in the study were healthy people who gave bone marrow.

The TCR originated in a female donor in good health and CMV-seropositive. Sequencing was carried out using PBMCs. The chain has TRBV27 and TRBJ1-2, with 11 bases matching TRBD1. The CDR3 DNA follows: TGTGCCAGCAGGCGGACAGGGGGCGACGGCTATGGCTACACCTTC. This encodes CASRRTGGDGYGYTF.